Presented here are 2 T cell receptor beta chains from one specimen sequenced in a study of blood T cell repertoires in COVID-19. Method: immunoSEQ multiplex PCR; TCRdb's copy keeps in-frame clones and lacks some. The repertoire has approximately 88,000 clones, 65% to 85% of them found once; the top ten carry roughly 6.3%. The material sequenced was peripheral blood. These receptors were obtained from a man between 65 and 85 years old with COVID-19, enrolled during active disease.

This clone was recorded a few times. The V call is TRBV11-3, the J call TRBJ1-6; TRBD1 is a possible D gene (5 bases). The CDR3 loop spans 13 amino acids. Looked up from germline, CDR1 is SGHNT and CDR2 is YENEEA. V was clipped by 6 bases and J by 7 bases, with 10 bases between them. The DNA of the CDR3 is TGTGCCAGCAGAGGGGCGAGGAATTCACCCCTCCACTTT. Its translation is CASRGARNSPLHF. Based on the CDR3 plus reference TRBV11-3 and TRBJ1-6, the full variable domain is EAGVVQSPRYKIIEKKQPVAFWCNPISGHNTLYWYLQNLGQGPELLIRYENEEAVDDSQLPKDRFSAERLKGVDSTLKIQPAELGDSAVYLCASRGARNSPLHFGNGTRLTVT.

In its sample, this clone was seen a few times. This rearrangement joins TRBV9 to TRBJ1-2; 9 nucleotides match TRBD1. CDR1 SGDLS and CDR2 YYNGEE come from the germline V gene. This CDR3 comprises 15 residues. With V trimmed by 3 bases and J by 11 bases, 14 bases remained unmatched. The CDR3 DNA is TGTGCCAGCAGCGGATTGGCGGGGACAGGGCCAGATTACACCTTC. Its translation: CASSGLAGTGPDYTF.